This record concerns one TCR beta chain sequence. Method: immunoSEQ multiplex PCR; TCRdb's copy keeps in-frame clones and lacks some. The data hold roughly 130,000 clones, with about 93% observed a single time. From germline, CDR1 is MDHEN and CDR2 SYDVKM. Between the trimmed V and J ends, which lost 7 bases and 2 bases, there was a span of 8 bases. This CDR3 is 12 amino acids long. This sample is part of a study of control samples from healthy donors and cancer patients. The rearrangement joins TRBV28 to TRBJ1-2; possible D gene TRBD1, 6 bases. The sample taken for sequencing was PBMCs. This TCR derives from a man between 45 and 60 years old with head and neck cancer. The DNA of the CDR3 is TGTGCCAGCACCGGACAGAACTATGGCTACACCTTC. The encoded protein is CASTGQNYGYTF.